The 15 T cell receptor beta chains below all came from one sample that was sequenced in a study of identifying expanded T cells in peripheral blood (dated by TCRdb to the late 2010s). Library prep was done by the immunoSEQ multiplex PCR assay. What TCRdb holds here is the immuneACCESS table cut down to in-frame rearrangements. Part of the clones is not present; checked against another copy, under half of the missing clones reflect an unresolved V gene, and the others are unexplained. The sample table contains about 90,000 clones; only one count was recorded for nearly 90% of them. The leading ten clones occupy 5.5% to 6% of the sample. Sequencing was done on a sample of blood. These receptors originate from a person between 18 and 75 years old in good health.

The table lists this clone with a count of one. The chain recombines TRBV18 with TRBJ2-5; 7 positions agree with TRBD1. The CDR3 contains 14 residues. Losses at the gene ends were 3 bases for V and 4 bases for J; bases not matched to a gene: 5. Germline CDR1 is KGHSH and CDR2 is LQKENI. CDR3 residues: CASSPDRARETQYF. For the CDR3, the DNA is TGTGCCAGCTCACCTGACAGGGCGAGAGAGACCCAGTACTTC.

This chain uses TRBV29-1 with TRBJ1-2; TRBD1 matches 10 bases. The CDR3 is 13 amino acids. The germline gives CDR1 SQVTM, CDR2 ANQGSEA. V was pared by 5 bases and J by 3 bases, with 3 bases of the junction left unmatched. The CDR3 here is CSVRTGGDYGYTF. CDR3 in DNA: TGCAGCGTTCGGACAGGGGGGGACTATGGCTACACCTTC.

This chain joins TRBV6-4 and TRBJ2-1; 7 nucleotides agree with TRBD2. With V trimmed by 3 bases and J by 3 bases, 8 bases remained unmatched. Germline V gene sequence: CDR1 MRHNA, CDR2 SNTAGT. CDR3 length equals 16 residues. CDR3 amino acids: CASSEAGETFYNEQFF. CDR3 DNA sequence: TGTGCCAGCAGTGAGGCGGGAGAAACCTTCTACAATGAGCAGTTCTTC.

J is TRBJ1-3 and V is TRBV15; TRBD1 agrees at 8 bases. The CDR3 length is 15 residues. The germline V gene encodes CDR1 LNHNV and CDR2 YYDKDF (reference sequence). The V gene end was trimmed by 4 bases and the J gene end by 6 bases; junction bases not matched to a gene: 8. CDR3 sequence: CATSTGQGPINTIYF. DNA for the CDR3: TGTGCCACCAGCACAGGACAGGGTCCGATAAACACCATATATTTT.

The chain couples TRBV4-3 to TRBJ2-6; D is unclear. This CDR3 region has 14 residues. Germline CDR1 reads LGHNA; CDR2 reads YSLEER. The V end was cut by 1 base, the J end by 3 bases, with 4 bases between. DNA of the CDR3: TGCGCCAGCAGCCAAGCGGGTGGGGCCAACGTCCTGACTTTC. Translated: CASSQAGGANVLTF.

This clone was seen a few times. This chain links TRBV19 with TRBJ1-3, with D hard to call. CDR3 length equals 14 residues. V was shortened by 5 bases and J by 0 bases, with 8 bases between the two germline ends. Germline CDR1 is LNHDA and CDR2 is SQIVND (reference sequence). The CDR3 region is CASSFVRSGNTIYF. CDR3 sequence (DNA): TGTGCCAGTAGTTTCGTCCGCTCTGGAAACACCATATATTTT.

The J gene is TRBJ2-1, the V gene TRBV19, with TRBD2 matching over 12 bases. The CDR3 is 17 residues long. Unmatched junction bases numbered 10, after V lost 6 bases and J lost 4 bases. The germline gives CDR1 LNHDA, CDR2 SQIVND (reference sequence). The CDR3 DNA sequence: TGTGCCAGTAGCTTGTATAGCCTAGCGGGAGGGTACAATGAGCAGTTCTTC. Encoded protein: CASSLYSLAGGYNEQFF.

The chain couples TRBV30 to TRBJ2-7; D is ambiguous. Between the trimmed V and J ends, which lost 0 bases and 5 bases, there was a span of 8 bases. CDR1 GTSNPN and CDR2 SVGIG come from the germline V gene (reference sequence). The CDR3 spans 12 residues. The CDR3 here is CAWSVQNNEQYF. DNA for the CDR3: TGTGCCTGGAGTGTACAAAATAACGAGCAGTACTTC.

This chain links TRBV11-2 with TRBJ2-7, with D perhaps being TRBD1 or TRBD2 (5 bases each). CDR3 length: 12 amino acids. CDR1 is SGHAT, CDR2 FQNNGV, per germline. Between the trimmed V and J ends, which lost 4 bases and 12 bases, there was a span of 16 bases. CDR3 sequence reads: CASSSRGAKVYF. DNA of the CDR3: TGTGCCAGCAGCTCAAGAGGGGCCAAGGTGTACTTC.

This clone showed up just a few times. This chain joins TRBV7-9 and TRBJ2-7; D unresolved. The V end was cut by 5 bases, the J end by 1 base, with 12 bases between. The CDR3 extends over 14 amino acids. Germline-derived CDR1 and CDR2 are SEHNR and FQNEAQ (reference sequence). DNA for the CDR3: TGTGCCAGCAGCCGCGGTGCCAGGTCCTACGAGCAGTACTTC. It yields the protein CASSRGARSYEQYF.

This clone has a handful of counts. This specimen includes other DNA sequences encoding the same CDR3. V gene TRBV30 combines with J gene TRBJ1-4, with D tentatively TRBD1 (6 bases). V dropped 7 bases and J dropped 5 bases, with 11 bases sitting between them. This CDR3 is built from 12 residues. Germline-derived CDR1 and CDR2 are GTSNPN and SVGIG (reference sequence). The DNA for the CDR3 is TGTGCCTCCCCAGGGGACAATGAAAAACTGTTTTTT. Protein sequence: CASPGDNEKLFF.

The rearrangement links TRBV29-1 to TRBJ2-5; D possibly corresponds to TRBD1 (5 bases). V shed 6 bases and J shed 5 bases, with 10 bases lying between them. This CDR3 is 11 amino acids long. Germline assignment: CDR1 SQVTM and CDR2 ANQGSEA. The CDR3 DNA reads TGCAGCGTGAGGACACGGGAGACCCAGTACTTC. It yields the protein CSVRTRETQYF.

The gene calls are TRBV14 and TRBJ1-1, with D perhaps TRBD1 (6 bases). Trimming stripped 5 bases from V and 1 base from J, with 8 bases between. In germline, CDR1 is SGHDN, CDR2 FVKESK. The CDR3 contains 13 residues. CDR3 nucleotides: TGTGCCAGCAGCTGGGACACGAACACTGAAGCTTTCTTT. Encoded protein: CASSWDTNTEAFF.

This clone was seen a handful of times. The CDR3 spells CASWDRAYEQYF. The DNA of the CDR3 is TGTGCCAGTTGGGACAGGGCCTACGAGCAGTACTTC. V is TRBV27 and J is TRBJ2-7, with 9 bases fitting TRBD1. This CDR3 has 12 residues. Germline CDR1 and CDR2: MNHEY and SMNVEV (reference sequence). Germline trimming cut 9 bases from V and 2 bases from J; bases unmatched to any gene: 2.

This rearrangement joins TRBV4-3 to TRBJ2-2; 7 positions match TRBD2. This CDR3 comprises 15 residues. Germline trimming cut 3 bases from V and 0 bases from J; bases unmatched to any gene: 1. Looked up from germline, CDR1 is LGHNA and CDR2 is YSLEER. The CDR3 DNA reads TGCGCCAGCAGCCAGAGCGGGGCGAACACCGGGGAGCTGTTTTTT. It specifies CASSQSGANTGELFF.